Following are 20 T cell receptor beta chains from one sample sequenced in a study of blood T cell repertoires in COVID-19 (dated by TCRdb to between 2020 and 2021). The library was produced with the immunoSEQ multiplex PCR assay. Drawn from immuneACCESS, this table holds only the in-frame rearrangements with V and J called that TCRdb kept. Clones are partly lost; checked studies trace under half to an unresolved V gene and leave the rest unexplained. The sample table holds hundreds of thousands of clones, of which 75% to 90% were seen once. The ten largest clonotypes hold under 1.5% of the sample. The sequenced sample was peripheral blood. These receptors came from a woman between 25 and 40 years old with active or convalescent COVID-19.

V gene TRBV30 combines with J gene TRBJ2-4, with a tentative D call TRBD2 (5 bases). The CDR3 contains 17 residues. The germline CDR1 and CDR2 sequences are GTSNPN and SVGIG (reference sequence). Trimming removed 0 bases from V and 2 bases from J, with 17 bases in between. The CDR3 spells CAWSVLGGGLTKNIQYF. In DNA form, the CDR3 reads TGTGCCTGGAGTGTACTAGGCGGCGGGCTAACCAAAAACATTCAGTACTTC.

This rearrangement joins TRBV12-3 or TRBV12-4 to TRBJ1-2; D call uncertain. The CDR3 loop spans 11 amino acids. Deletions cut 5 bases from V and 8 bases from J, with 9 bases between. CDR3 sequence reads: CASSAKRGYTF. CDR3 DNA: TGTGCCAGCAGTGCCAAGCGGGGCTACACCTTC.

This chain connects TRBV3-1 (or the pseudogene TRBV3-2) to TRBJ2-1, with D possibly TRBD2 on 6 matching bases. In germline, CDR1 is LGHDT, CDR2 YNNKEL (reference sequence). Trimming left V 1 base short and J 2 bases short, with 12 bases between. This CDR3 region has 16 residues. The CDR3 spells CASSQGGGGAYNEQFF. The CDR3 region has the DNA TGTGCCAGCAGCCAAGGGGGCGGCGGGGCCTACAATGAGCAGTTCTTC.

Here the CDR3 DNA reads TGTGCCAGCAATACCAAAACGTGGCGGGAGGACGATGAGCAGTTCTTC. Translated: CASNTKTWREDDEQFF. The V and J genes are TRBV2 and TRBJ2-1; TRBD2 matches at 8 bases. This CDR3 is 16 amino acids long. Germline lookup yields CDR1 SNHLY and CDR2 FYNNEI. V lost 7 bases to trimming and J lost 8 bases; unmatched junction nucleotides: 16.

The rearrangement uses TRBV19 and TRBJ1-5; TRBD1 is a possible D gene (6 bases). This CDR3 is built from 13 residues. Germline V gene sequence: CDR1 LNHDA, CDR2 SQIVND (reference sequence). V was pared by 5 bases and J by 7 bases, with 12 bases between. The chain's CDR3 is CASSPHRDQPQHF. DNA of the CDR3: TGTGCCAGTAGTCCACACAGGGACCAGCCCCAGCATTTT.

V gene TRBV20-1 combines with J gene TRBJ2-1; 7 nucleotides agree with TRBD2. The germline CDR1 and CDR2 sequences are DFQATT and SNEGSKA (reference sequence). J lost 0 bases, V lost 3 bases, and 20 bases had no gene match. The CDR3 has 20 amino acids. The CDR3 protein is CSASGASGELARSSYNEQFF. CDR3 DNA: TGCAGTGCTAGTGGGGCTAGCGGTGAATTAGCGAGGAGCTCCTACAATGAGCAGTTCTTC.

The chain is built from TRBV29-1 and TRBJ2-1; D is perhaps TRBD1 (5 bases). CDR1 and CDR2 from the germline V gene are SQVTM and ANQGSEA. CDR3 length: 12 amino acids. Deletions cut 3 bases from V and 12 bases from J, with 15 bases between. The CDR3 nucleotides are TGCAGCGTTGATTCAACAGGCCCAGGGCAGTTCTTC. Translated: CSVDSTGPGQFF.

The V gene is TRBV7-9, the J gene TRBJ2-1; D unclear. Germline CDR1 is SEHNR and CDR2 is FQNEAQ (reference sequence). The germline V and J ends were trimmed by 5 bases and 9 bases, with 26 bases remaining between them. CDR3 length: 17 residues. In DNA, the CDR3 is TGTGCCAGCAGCCCTATCAGGCTCAACAAGACCTTAGGTGAGCAGTTCTTC. It encodes CASSPIRLNKTLGEQFF.

The chain is built from TRBV5-1 and TRBJ1-2; maybe TRBD1 (6 bases). This CDR3 spans 14 amino acids. V lost 4 bases and J 4 bases, leaving 14 bases between the germline ends. Germline lookup yields CDR1 SGHRS and CDR2 YFSETQ. Here the CDR3 reads CASSEGTGFYGYTF. CDR3 nucleotide sequence: TGCGCCAGCAGCGAAGGAACAGGGTTCTATGGCTACACCTTC.

CDR3 DNA sequence: TGTGCCAGCAGCGCTACAGGGGGGAGGGAGGAAAAACTGTTTTTT. Translation gives CASSATGGREEKLFF. This rearrangement joins TRBV2 to TRBJ1-4; 8 nucleotides agree with TRBD1. The V gene end was trimmed by 6 bases and the J gene end by 8 bases; junction bases not matched to a gene: 11. There are 15 residues in the CDR3. Germline lookup yields CDR1 SNHLY and CDR2 FYNNEI.

This chain joins TRBV4-2 and TRBJ2-5; TRBD2 matches 12 bases. Trimming cost V 3 bases and J 5 bases; bases outside gene matches: 16. The germline CDR1 and CDR2 sequences are LGHNA and YNFKEQ. This CDR3 is 19 amino acids long. Written as DNA, the CDR3 is TGTGCCAGCAGCCACCCAGCGACTAGCGGGGGAATGATTGGTGAGACCCAGTACTTC. This gives the protein CASSHPATSGGMIGETQYF.

The CDR3 sequence is CASRPATGANEKLFF. The DNA for the CDR3 is TGTGCCAGCAGACCGGCGACAGGGGCTAATGAAAAACTGTTTTTT. V is TRBV6-6 and J is TRBJ1-4; 8 positions match TRBD1. CDR3 length equals 15 residues. Germline trimming cut 6 bases from V and 3 bases from J; bases unmatched to any gene: 6. Germline V lookup: CDR1 MNHNY, CDR2 SVGAGI (reference sequence).

The gene calls are TRBV7-9 and TRBJ1-6; TRBD1 matches 8 bases. CDR3 length: 16 residues. V shed 5 bases and J 7 bases; nucleotides not matched to a gene: 10. Germline V CDR1 and CDR2: SEHNR, FQNEAQ (reference sequence). CDR3 residues: CASSIGQGRGNSPLHF. The CDR3 DNA follows: TGTGCCAGCAGCATAGGACAGGGAAGGGGAAATTCACCCCTCCACTTT.

The J gene is TRBJ1-2, the V gene TRBV19; no firm D call. The CDR3 extends over 13 amino acids. Germline assignment: CDR1 LNHDA and CDR2 SQIVND (reference sequence). Trimming removed 6 bases from V and 4 bases from J, with 12 bases in between. This chain's CDR3 is CASSNNGAYGYTF. The CDR3 nucleotides are TGTGCCAGTAGCAATAACGGAGCCTATGGCTACACCTTC.

DNA for the CDR3: TGTGCCATCAGTGCGCGTGGGAACACTGAAGCTTTCTTT. It specifies CAISARGNTEAFF. This chain links TRBV10-3 with TRBJ1-1; D unresolved. In germline, CDR1 is ENHRY, CDR2 SYGVKD. The CDR3 length is 13 residues. With 4 bases removed from V and 1 base from J, the gap between germline ends came to 7 bases.

The J gene is TRBJ2-3, the V gene TRBV7-9, with D maybe TRBD1 (6 bases). Trimming cost V 2 bases and J 3 bases, with 12 bases left between them. Germline V gene lookup returns CDR1 SEHNR and CDR2 FQNEAQ (reference sequence). CDR3 length: 15 residues. CDR3 coding DNA: TGTGCCAGCAGCTTAAGGGGGATGACGACAGATACGCAGTATTTT. Translation gives CASSLRGMTTDTQYF.

This rearrangement joins TRBV11-2 to TRBJ1-2; D possibly corresponds to TRBD1 (6 bases). The ends were cut back, 1 base at V and 2 bases at J, with 11 bases in the middle. CDR1 is SGHAT, CDR2 FQNNGV, per germline. This CDR3 is built from 15 residues. For the CDR3, the DNA is TGTGCCAGCAGCTTAGCACAGGGCAAGAACTATGGCTACACCTTC. Its translation: CASSLAQGKNYGYTF.

The chain couples TRBV5-5 to TRBJ2-3; unclear D gene. Germline CDR1 and CDR2: SGHKS and YYEKEE (reference sequence). V lost 2 bases and J lost 4, with 17 bases in between. The CDR3 contains 16 residues. The CDR3 DNA sequence: TGTGCCAGCAGCTTAGATCTTGGTCTAGAGCCAGATACGCAGTATTTT. Encoded protein: CASSLDLGLEPDTQYF. Full variable domain (outside the CDR3, taken from reference TRBV5-5 and TRBJ2-3): DAGVTQSPTHLIKTRGQQVTLRCSPISGHKSVSWYQQVLGQGPQFIFQYYEKEERGRGNFPDRFSARQFPNYSSELNVNALLLGDSALYLCASSLDLGLEPDTQYFGPGTRLTVL.

The chain is built from TRBV4-1 and TRBJ1-1; 11 bases are shared with TRBD1. This CDR3 is built from 15 residues. V was clipped by 4 bases and J by 7 bases; unmatched bases: 8. The germline gives CDR1 MGHRA, CDR2 YSYEKL. Written as DNA, the CDR3 is TGCGCCAGCAGCCCCCGGGACAGGGGGGTGGGTGAAGCTTTCTTT. Its translation: CASSPRDRGVGEAFF.

This clone was detected only a few times. The J gene is TRBJ1-2, the V gene TRBV6-5; a weak D match, TRBD1 (6 bases). This CDR3 comprises 15 residues. Germline V gene lookup returns CDR1 MNHEY and CDR2 SVGAGI. Trimming took 6 bases from V and 4 from J, leaving 18 bases between them. DNA of the CDR3: TGTGCCAGCAGGGACCGGGACACCAAAGCCTATGGCTACACCTTC. Amino acid sequence: CASRDRDTKAYGYTF.